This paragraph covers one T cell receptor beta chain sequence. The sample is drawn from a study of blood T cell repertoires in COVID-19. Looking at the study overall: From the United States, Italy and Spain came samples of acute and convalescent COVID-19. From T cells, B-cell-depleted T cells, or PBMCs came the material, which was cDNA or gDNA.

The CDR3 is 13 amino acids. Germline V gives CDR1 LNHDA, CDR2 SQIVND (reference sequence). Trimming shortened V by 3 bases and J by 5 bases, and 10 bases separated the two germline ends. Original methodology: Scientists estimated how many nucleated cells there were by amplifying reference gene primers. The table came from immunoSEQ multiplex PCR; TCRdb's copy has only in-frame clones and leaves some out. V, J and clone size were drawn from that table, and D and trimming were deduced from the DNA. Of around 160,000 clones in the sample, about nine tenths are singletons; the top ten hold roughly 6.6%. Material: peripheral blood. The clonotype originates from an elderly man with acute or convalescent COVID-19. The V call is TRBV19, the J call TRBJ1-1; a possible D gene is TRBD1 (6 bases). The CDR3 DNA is TGTGCCAGTAGTATCCCAGGGGAGACTGAAGCTTTCTTT. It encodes CASSIPGETEAFF.